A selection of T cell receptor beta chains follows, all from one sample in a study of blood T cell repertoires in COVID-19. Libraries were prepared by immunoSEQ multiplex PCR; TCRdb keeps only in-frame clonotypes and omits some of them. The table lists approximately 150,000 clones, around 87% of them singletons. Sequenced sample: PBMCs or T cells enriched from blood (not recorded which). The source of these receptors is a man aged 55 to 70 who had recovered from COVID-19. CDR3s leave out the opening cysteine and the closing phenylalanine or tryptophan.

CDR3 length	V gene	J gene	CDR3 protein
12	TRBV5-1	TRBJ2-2	ASREQGSTGELF
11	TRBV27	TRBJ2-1	ASVAGATGEQF
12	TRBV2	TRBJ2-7	ASSNEASSYEQY
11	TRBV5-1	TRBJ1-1	ASSLARNAEAF
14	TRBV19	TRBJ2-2	ASSIGLAGGSGELF
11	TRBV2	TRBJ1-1	ASIPQGNTEAF
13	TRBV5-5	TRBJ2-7	ASSYSRDSPYEQY
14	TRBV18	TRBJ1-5	ASSRDRGVSNQPQH
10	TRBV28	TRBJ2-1	ASSTLAGVEF
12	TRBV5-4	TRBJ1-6	ASSDRAVDSPLH
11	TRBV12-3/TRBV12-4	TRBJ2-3	ASSPTQGDTQY
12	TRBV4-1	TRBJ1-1	ASSPRQTNTEAF
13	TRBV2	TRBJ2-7	ASSVRRPGGYEQY
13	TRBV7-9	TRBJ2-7	ASSSVLAGAYEQY
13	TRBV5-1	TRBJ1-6	ASSLEGVGNSPLH
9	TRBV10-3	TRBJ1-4	AISANEKLF
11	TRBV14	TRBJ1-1	ASSRTGRTEAF
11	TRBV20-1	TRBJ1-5	SASVGGDQPQH
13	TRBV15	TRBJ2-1	ATSRTSRSYNEQF
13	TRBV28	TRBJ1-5	ASSLRQGNNQPQH
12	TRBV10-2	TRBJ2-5	ATEMFGGRETQY
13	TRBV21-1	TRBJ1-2	ASSPEGGPGYGYT
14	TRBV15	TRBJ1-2	ATSRDLLDREKGYT
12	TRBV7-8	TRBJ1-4	ASSLRESNEKLF
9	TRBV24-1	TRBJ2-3	AIQERDTQY
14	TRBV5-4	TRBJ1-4	ASSLGGIITNEKLF
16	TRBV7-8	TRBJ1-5	ASSFTPSGQGSNQPQH
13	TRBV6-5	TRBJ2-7	ASSLIRDTPYEQY
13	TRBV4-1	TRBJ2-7	ASSHLGQGGHEQY
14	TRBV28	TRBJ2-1	ASRGAGVGSYNEQF
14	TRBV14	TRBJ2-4	ASSQFSGLAKNIQY
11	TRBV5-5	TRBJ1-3	ASSTYSGNTIY
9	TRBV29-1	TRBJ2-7	SVGQSYEQY
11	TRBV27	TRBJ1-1	ASSLGGGTEAF
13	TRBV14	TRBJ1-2	ASSQERLSNYGYT
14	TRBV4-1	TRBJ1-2	ASSLAKGQTNYGYT
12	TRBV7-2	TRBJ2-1	ASSLATGVGEQF
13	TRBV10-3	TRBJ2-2	AISTGVGATGELF
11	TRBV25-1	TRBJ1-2	ATWDGGSYGYT
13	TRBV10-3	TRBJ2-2	AIRMTGADTGELF
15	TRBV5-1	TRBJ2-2	ASSKRAELANTGELF
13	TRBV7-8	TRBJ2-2	ASSLRGGNTGELF
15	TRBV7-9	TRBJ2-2	ASSHRGGATNTGELF
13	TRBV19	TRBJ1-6	ASSIGAGQNSPLH
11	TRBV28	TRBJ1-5	ASTTTGYQPQH
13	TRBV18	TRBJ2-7	ASSPGGQGALGQY
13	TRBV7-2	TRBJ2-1	ASSLGPGLFNEQF
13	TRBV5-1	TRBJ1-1	ASRATGGMNTEAF
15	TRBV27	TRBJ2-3	ASSFEAGGRNTDTQY
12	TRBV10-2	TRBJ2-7	ASSPLAGVYEQY